This entry lists 24 T cell receptor beta chains sequenced from one sample in a study of blood T cells in healthy people across ages. Using a J-beta primer mix together with a sample-barcoded 5' primer, a second PCR was run for roughly 7 to 11 cycles. MiXCR was run by TCRdb on the 5' RACE reads, yielding one entry per CDR3 protein. The sample lists fewer than 800,000 distinct CDR3 sequences; roughly 21% were seen once. The sequencing input was blood. These receptors were obtained from a man between 70 and 80 years old in good health.

The CDR3 here is CASSYSNRDASSPLHF. DNA of the CDR3: TGTGCCAGCAGTTACTCGAATAGGGACGCCAGTTCACCCCTCCACTTT. V is TRBV6-6 and J is TRBJ1-6; a possible D gene is TRBD1 (5 bases). Trimming took 0 bases from V and 9 from J, leaving 15 bases between them. Germline V gives CDR1 MNHNY, CDR2 SVGAGI (reference sequence). The CDR3 runs to 16 residues.

This clonotype was seen more than once but under ten times. V gene TRBV5-5 combines with J gene TRBJ2-3; either TRBD1 or TRBD2 may fit D (5 bases each). There are 15 residues in the CDR3. Germline CDR1 is SGHKS and CDR2 is YYEKEE (reference sequence). The V gene lost 2 bases and the J gene lost 3 bases, with 13 bases spanning the gap. DNA for the CDR3: TGTGCCAGCAGCTTTCCGGGGACCATGACAGATACGCAGTATTTT. It specifies CASSFPGTMTDTQYF.

This clonotype appeared a few times. The CDR3, as DNA: TGTGCCAGCAGTTCAAGCGGCGTGGGGTACAATGAGCAGTTCTTC. Translating gives CASSSSGVGYNEQFF. This chain connects TRBV6-5 to TRBJ2-1; maybe TRBD2 (5 bases). V shed 4 bases and J shed 4 bases, with 14 bases lying between them. The CDR3 is 15 amino acids. Germline V gene sequence: CDR1 MNHEY, CDR2 SVGAGI.

This clonotype was found a few times. This chain joins TRBV5-1 and TRBJ2-2, with TRBD2 matching 7 bases. The germline V gene has CDR1 SGHRS and CDR2 YFSETQ. This CDR3 spans 15 amino acids. After removal of 0 bases from V and 5 bases from J, the junction contained 4 bases not matched to a gene. DNA of the CDR3: TGCGCCAGCAGCTTGGTGGCGGGGGTAACCGGGGAGCTGTTTTTT. The encoded protein is CASSLVAGVTGELFF.

This chain connects TRBV6-5 to TRBJ1-5; TRBD1 aligns across 9 bases. The CDR3 sequence is 14 residues long. The J segment lost 6 bases and the V segment lost 5 bases, leaving 5 bases of the junction unmatched. Germline V CDR1 and CDR2: MNHEY, SVGAGI. In nucleotides, the CDR3 is TGTGCCAGCAGTCCGGACAGGGGCAGTCAGCCCCAGCATTTT. This encodes CASSPDRGSQPQHF.

J is TRBJ1-4 and V is TRBV6-1; D possibly corresponds to TRBD1 (5 bases). This CDR3 region has 15 residues. The V gene lost 2 bases and the J gene lost 6 bases, with 13 bases spanning the gap. CDR1 and CDR2 from the germline V gene are MNHNS and SASEGT. Here the CDR3 DNA reads TGTGCCAGCAGTGAATGGGGGAGGTCCGATGAAAAACTGTTTTTT. The encoded protein is CASSEWGRSDEKLFF.

This clonotype was observed a few times. This sequence joins TRBV29-1 and TRBJ1-3; D remains unclear. The CDR3 loop spans 11 amino acids. V was clipped by 3 bases and J by 2 bases, with 2 bases between them. Germline lookup yields CDR1 SQVTM and CDR2 ANQGSEA. CDR3 residues: CSVEAGNTIYF. The CDR3 DNA is TGCAGCGTTGAGGCTGGAAACACCATATATTTT.

This clonotype showed up just a few times. The junction and the germline gene differ at one end; a read error may be behind it. The chain couples TRBV20-1 to TRBJ2-3; the D call may be TRBD1 or TRBD2 (5 bases each). CDR3 size: 15 residues. Germline CDR1 reads DFQATT; CDR2 reads SNEGSKA (reference sequence). DNA of the CDR3: TGCAGTGCTGGAACCGGGACGTTAAACACAGATACACAGTATTTT. Amino acid sequence: CSAGTGTLNTDTQYF.

This clonotype was observed a handful of times. The CDR3 bases are TGTGCCAGCAGTTTACGGGTGAATGAAAAACTGTTTTTT. The encoded protein is CASSLRVNEKLFF. The chain uses TRBV27 and TRBJ1-4; no reliable D call. Trimming stripped 2 bases from V and 5 bases from J, with 6 bases between. This CDR3 is built from 13 residues. CDR1 and CDR2 from the germline V gene are MNHEY and SMNVEV (reference sequence).

This clonotype came up a few times. This chain uses TRBV19 with TRBJ2-4; 8 nucleotides match TRBD2. This CDR3 is built from 14 residues. CDR1 is LNHDA and CDR2 is SQIVND in the germline V gene (reference sequence). Trimming at V came to 1 base and at J to 9 bases, leaving 5 bases not matched to a gene. This CDR3 reads CASSIGPGGGIQYF. The CDR3 DNA reads as TGTGCCAGTAGTATAGGTCCGGGAGGGGGCATTCAGTACTTC.

V usage is TRBV6-5 and J usage is TRBJ2-4; TRBD1 might be the D (6 bases). Per germline, CDR1 MNHEY and CDR2 SVGAGI. Trimming cost V 5 bases and J 9 bases, with 17 bases left between them. The CDR3 contains 14 residues. CDR3 amino acids: CASSPGQPRGIQYF. The CDR3 DNA reads TGTGCCAGCAGTCCCGGACAGCCCAGGGGCATTCAGTACTTC.

This chain's CDR3 is CASHDERQGRTGELFF. The CDR3 nucleotides are TGCGCCAGCCACGACGAAAGACAGGGGCGAACCGGGGAGCTGTTTTTT. This sequence joins TRBV5-1 and TRBJ2-2, with 8 bases fitting TRBD1. Germline-derived CDR1 and CDR2 are SGHRS and YFSETQ. Trimming at V came to 7 bases and at J to 5 bases, leaving 13 bases not matched to a gene. This CDR3 has 16 amino acids.

The sample holds many counts of this clonotype. J is TRBJ2-1 and V is TRBV28, with D perhaps TRBD1 or TRBD2 (5 bases each). This CDR3 has 15 amino acids. Germline loops: CDR1 MDHEN, CDR2 SYDVKM. The V gene lost 2 bases and the J gene lost 4 bases, with 12 bases spanning the gap. The CDR3 loop is CASSLPGRTYNEQFF. The CDR3, as DNA: TGTGCCAGCAGTTTACCAGGGAGAACTTACAATGAGCAGTTCTTC.

This chain connects TRBV12-3 or TRBV12-4 to TRBJ2-1, with a possible D match to TRBD2 (6 bases). V lost 5 bases and J 13 bases, leaving 21 bases between the germline ends. CDR3 length: 14 residues. CDR3 DNA sequence: TGTGCCAGCAGTCAACCGGGAGAGCCCCTCACTCAGTTCTTC. This encodes CASSQPGEPLTQFF.

The V call is TRBV27, the J call TRBJ1-2; no clear D gene. Trimming removed 0 bases from V and 2 bases from J, with 7 bases in between. CDR1 is MNHEY and CDR2 is SMNVEV in the germline V gene (reference sequence). This CDR3 region has 14 residues. The CDR3 protein is CASSLSWENYGYTF. Written as DNA, the CDR3 is TGTGCCAGCAGTTTATCCTGGGAGAACTATGGCTACACCTTC.

V is TRBV3-1 and J is TRBJ2-5; no reliable D call. The CDR3 is made up of 16 amino acids. V lost 0 bases and J 2 bases, leaving 13 bases between the germline ends. Per germline, CDR1 LGHDT and CDR2 YNNKEL (reference sequence). The CDR3 DNA reads TGTGCCAGCAGCCAAGAATTCATCCGGGCACAAGAGACCCAGTACTTC. The encoded protein is CASSQEFIRAQETQYF.

In its sample, this clonotype was seen a few times. The chain carries TRBV15 and TRBJ2-3; D uncertain. V lost 2 bases to trimming and J lost 2 bases, with 8 bases between them. In germline, CDR1 is LNHNV, CDR2 YYDKDF (reference sequence). The CDR3 is 14 amino acids. CDR3 sequence reads: CATSRSDNTDTQYF. DNA for the CDR3: TGTGCCACCAGCAGATCCGATAACACAGATACGCAGTATTTT.

V is TRBV2 and J is TRBJ2-5, with TRBD2 identical over 14 bases. The end of the DNA fits TRBJ2-7 better, so the J call may be wrong. Germline values: CDR1 SNHLY, CDR2 FYNNEI. The CDR3 extends over 15 amino acids. CDR3 amino acids: CASSEAGTSGSEQYF. The CDR3 nucleotides are TGTGCCAGCAGTGAAGCCGGGACTAGCGGGAGCGAGCAGTACTTC.

This clonotype has a count of ten or more. The chain uses TRBV11-2 and TRBJ2-7; 8 bases fit TRBD1. The J call may be faulty, since TRBJ2-5 better matches the DNA end. Germline CDR1 is SGHAT and CDR2 is FQNNGV. The CDR3 extends over 15 amino acids. The CDR3 nucleotides read TGTGCCAGCAGCTTAGGGACAGGGTCACAAGAGACCCAGTACTTC. It is translated as CASSLGTGSQETQYF.

The J gene is TRBJ2-5, the V gene TRBV27; D is perhaps TRBD1 (6 bases). The J call is doubtful: the DNA matches TRBJ2-7 better. CDR3 length: 18 amino acids. CDR1 and CDR2 from the germline V gene are MNHEY and SMNVEV (reference sequence). The CDR3 loop reads CASSLSYPYPGEKYEQYF. CDR3 nucleotides: TGTGCCAGCAGTTTATCGTACCCCTACCCAGGGGAGAAGTACGAGCAGTACTTC.

The chain uses TRBV20-1 and TRBJ2-3; D may correspond to TRBD1 or TRBD2 (5 bases each). Germline V gene sequence: CDR1 DFQATT, CDR2 SNEGSKA (reference sequence). Trimming pared 7 bases from V and 2 bases from J, leaving 13 bases between. The CDR3 runs 13 residues. Written as DNA, the CDR3 is TGCAGTGTAGGCCGGGGACCCACAGATACGCAGTATTTT. It is translated as CSVGRGPTDTQYF.

This clonotype was observed a handful of times. The CDR3 region has the DNA TGTGCTAGTGGTTTGGACCGTTCCTCCCCCACTGAAGCTTTCTTT. Translated: CASGLDRSSPTEAFF. The chain recombines TRBV12-5 with TRBJ1-1; D is unresolved. This CDR3 contains 15 residues. Trimming removed 1 base at V and 4 bases at J, with 13 bases between. Germline V gene data show CDR1 as LGHNT and CDR2 as FRNRAP.

This clonotype was seen repeatedly, ten times or more. The chain joins TRBV12-3 or TRBV12-4 to TRBJ2-7; the match to TRBD2 covers 10 bases. After removal of 4 bases from V and 5 bases from J, the junction contained 2 bases not matched to a gene. CDR3 size: 13 residues. CDR3 loop: CASSSLAGDEQYF. The CDR3 coding sequence is TGTGCCAGCAGTTCCCTAGCGGGAGACGAGCAGTACTTC.

J is TRBJ2-5 and V is TRBV10-3, with 10 bases lining up with TRBD2. The J call may not be correct, given that the DNA end is closer to TRBJ2-1. CDR3 length: 13 residues. Germline loops: CDR1 ENHRY, CDR2 SYGVKD. Here the CDR3 reads CASGTSDANEQFF. In nucleotides, the CDR3 is TGTGCCTCCGGGACTAGCGACGCCAATGAGCAGTTCTTC.